The rows below give T cell receptor beta chains drawn from one sample of a study of blood T cell repertoires in COVID-19. Profiled with immunoSEQ multiplex PCR; TCRdb holds only in-frame clones, not every one. The table has 150,000 to 200,000 clones, roughly 91% seen once. The sample was peripheral blood. Receptors originate from a human donor in a cohort sampled during active COVID-19. CDR3s include the opening cysteine and the closing phenylalanine or tryptophan. D genes are given only for firm matches. Not all rows give a size; the values are once, few, many and, for expanded clones, a class.

V,J,size,D,DNA,CDR3
TRBV6-5,TRBJ2-1,-,TRBD2,TGTGCCAGCAGCAAAACTAGCGAAATCTACAATGAGCAGTTCTTC,CASSKTSEIYNEQFF
TRBV4-3,TRBJ1-4,-,TRBD1,TGCGCCAGCAGCCGAACGGGACAGGGGGTACTAAATGAAAAACTGTTTTTT,CASSRTGQGVLNEKLFF
TRBV19,TRBJ2-3,once,TRBD2,TGTGCCAGTAGTCTTGGGACTAGCTCGGATACGCAGTATTTT,CASSLGTSSDTQYF
TRBV27,TRBJ2-5,-,TRBD2,TGTGCCAGCAGTCTGTGGACTAGCGGGGGGCCGGAGACCCAGTACTTC,CASSLWTSGGPETQYF
TRBV10-2,TRBJ2-1,-,TRBD2,TGCGCCAGCAGTGAGCCGGCTAGCGGGAGGGTGAATGAGCAGTTCTTC,CASSEPASGRVNEQFF
TRBV6-2/TRBV6-3,TRBJ1-5,once,TRBD1,TGTGCCAGCAGCAACACCGGGACAGGGAATCAGCCCCAGCATTTT,CASSNTGTGNQPQHF
TRBV11-3,TRBJ1-5,-,-,TGTGCCAGCAGTCAAAAGGCAAGGGGTAAGCTAATCCGTCAGCCCCAGCATTTT,CASSQKARGKLIRQPQHF
TRBV5-1,TRBJ1-3,-,-,TGCGCCAGCAGCTTGGACAGCGGAAACACCATATATTTT,CASSLDSGNTIYF
TRBV20-1,TRBJ1-5,-,-,TGCAGTGCTAGTGGGAGAAATCAGCCCCAGCATTTT,CSASGRNQPQHF
TRBV13,TRBJ2-3,-,TRBD2,TGTGCCAGCAGCTTCCGACTAGCGGGCCTTGGGGATACGCAGTATTTT,CASSFRLAGLGDTQYF
TRBV5-4,TRBJ2-3,once,TRBD2,TGTGCCAGCAGCTTGGCTAGCGGGGGGCGAGATACGCAGTATTTT,CASSLASGGRDTQYF
TRBV5-4,TRBJ2-5,-,-,TGTGCCAGCAGCTTGGAGGGGGGGAAACAAGAGACCCAGTACTTC,CASSLEGGKQETQYF
TRBV5-1,TRBJ2-1,-,-,TGCGCCAGCAGCGCAGGGCAGGAGTACAATGAGCAGTTCTTC,CASSAGQEYNEQFF
TRBV24-1,TRBJ2-2,once,TRBD1,TGTGCCACCAGTGACCCCGGGACAGGGGGAACCGGGGAGCTGTTTTTT,CATSDPGTGGTGELFF
TRBV4-2,TRBJ2-2,-,TRBD1,TGTGCCAGCAGCCCCCAGGGGGTCGCTAGGCCCGCCGGGGAGCTGTTTTTT,CASSPQGVARPAGELFF
TRBV5-1,TRBJ2-3,-,TRBD2,TGCGCCAGCAGCCCTGGACTAGACAGAGATACGCAGTATTTT,CASSPGLDRDTQYF
TRBV7-9,TRBJ2-7,-,TRBD1,TGTGCCAGCAGCTGGGGGGACAGGGCCTACGAGCAGTACTTC,CASSWGDRAYEQYF
TRBV9,TRBJ2-5,-,TRBD1,TGTGCCAGCAGCTTTGGACAGGGGACCCAAGAGACCCAGTACTTC,CASSFGQGTQETQYF
TRBV7-2,TRBJ1-5,-,-,TGTGCCAGCAGCTTAACCAGACAGAATCAGCCCCAGCATTTT,CASSLTRQNQPQHF
TRBV20-1,TRBJ2-4,-,TRBD1,TGCAGTGCCAGTGACCCGGGACAGGGATGGGACATTCAGTACTTC,CSASDPGQGWDIQYF
TRBV9,TRBJ1-6,-,TRBD1,TGTGCCAGCAGCGAACAGGGGGCAGGATCACCCCTCCACTTT,CASSEQGAGSPLHF
TRBV25-1,TRBJ2-2,-,-,TGTGCCAGCAGGGAGCAGGGCGAGGCCGGGGAGCTGTTTTTT,CASREQGEAGELFF
TRBV15,TRBJ2-3,-,TRBD2,TGTGCCACCGCGACGACTAGCGTAAGCACAGATACGCAGTATTTT,CATATTSVSTDTQYF
TRBV28,TRBJ1-1,-,TRBD1,TGTGCCAGCAGTCCTCCGGGACAGGGGAACACTGAAGCTTTCTTT,CASSPPGQGNTEAFF
TRBV19,TRBJ2-7,once,TRBD1,TGTGCCAGTTTGGATACAGGGGCTAAGAGCTACGAGCAGTACTTC,CASLDTGAKSYEQYF
TRBV27,TRBJ2-3,-,-,TGTGCCAGCAGTCTCGCCTCTCCCGGGACAGATACGCAGTATTTT,CASSLASPGTDTQYF
TRBV6-6,TRBJ2-1,-,TRBD1,TGTGCCAGCAGTCTCCGGGACAGCTACAATGAGCAGTTCTTC,CASSLRDSYNEQFF
TRBV7-2,TRBJ1-1,-,-,TGTGCCAGCAGCCTACCTAATTACGTGGCAGGGGCGGCCAAGACTGAAGCTTTCTTT,CASSLPNYVAGAAKTEAFF